This TCR beta chain was sequenced in a study of blood T cells in healthy people across ages. Study-wide background: Every two T cells gave about one barcoded beta molecule via template switching.

This CDR3 spans 15 amino acids. Trimming took off 5 bases at V and 4 bases at J, with 12 bases between the two ends. Points from the study as a whole: The study could not conclusively compare naive and antigen-experienced cells, given its unsorted PBMCs.

A remark on this clonotype: Its antigen is undetermined.

In each sample, at least 6.5 million PBMCs were isolated. A second roughly 6 to 11 cycle PCR used barcoded and J-beta primers. TCRdb re-analysed the 5' RACE reads in MiXCR, keeping a single row per CDR3 protein. This table has over 1,500,000 distinct CDR3 sequences, around half appearing once. The source is a woman aged 40 to 55 in good health. Specimen: blood. The genes are TRBV12-3 or TRBV12-4 and TRBJ1-6, with no clear D. Here the CDR3 reads CASSRRVPYNSPLHF. The CDR3 nucleotides read TGTGCCAGCAGTCGTCGGGTTCCTTATAATTCACCCCTCCACTTT.